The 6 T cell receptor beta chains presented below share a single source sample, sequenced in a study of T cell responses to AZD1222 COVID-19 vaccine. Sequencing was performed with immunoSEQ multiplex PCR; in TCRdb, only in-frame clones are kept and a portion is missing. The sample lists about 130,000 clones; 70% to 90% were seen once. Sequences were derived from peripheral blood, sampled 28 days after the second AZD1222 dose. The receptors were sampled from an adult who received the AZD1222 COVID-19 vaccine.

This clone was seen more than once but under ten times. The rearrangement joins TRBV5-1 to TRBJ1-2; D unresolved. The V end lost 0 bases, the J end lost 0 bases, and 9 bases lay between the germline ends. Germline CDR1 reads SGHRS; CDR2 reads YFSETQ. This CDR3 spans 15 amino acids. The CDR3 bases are TGCGCCAGCAGCTTGGGGCAGATGACTAACTATGGCTACACCTTC. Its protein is CASSLGQMTNYGYTF.

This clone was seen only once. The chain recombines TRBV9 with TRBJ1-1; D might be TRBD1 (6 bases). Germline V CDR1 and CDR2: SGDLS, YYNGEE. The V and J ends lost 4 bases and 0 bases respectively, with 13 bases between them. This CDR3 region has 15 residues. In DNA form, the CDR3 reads TGTGCCAGCAGCTTTGGGGGCGGATTGAACACTGAAGCTTTCTTT. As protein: CASSFGGGLNTEAFF.

CDR3 sequence: CASGRSYEQYF. The DNA of the CDR3 is TGTGCCAGTGGGAGATCTTACGAGCAGTACTTC. The chain combines TRBV27 with TRBJ2-7, with D possibly being TRBD2 (5 bases). CDR3 length: 11 residues. Germline V gene sequence: CDR1 MNHEY, CDR2 SMNVEV (reference sequence). The V and J ends lost 9 bases and 4 bases respectively, with 10 bases between them.

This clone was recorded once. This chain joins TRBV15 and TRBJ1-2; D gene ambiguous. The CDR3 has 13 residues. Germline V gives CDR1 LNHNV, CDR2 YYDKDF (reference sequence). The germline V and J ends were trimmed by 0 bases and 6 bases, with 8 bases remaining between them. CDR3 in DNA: TGTGCCACCAGCAGAGATCGGCCAGATGGCTACACCTTC. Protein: CATSRDRPDGYTF.

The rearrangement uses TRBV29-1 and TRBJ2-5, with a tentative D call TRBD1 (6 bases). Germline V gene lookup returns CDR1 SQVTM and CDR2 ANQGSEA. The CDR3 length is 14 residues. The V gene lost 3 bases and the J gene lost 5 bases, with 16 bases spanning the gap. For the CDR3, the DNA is TGCAGCGTTGAGGGGGCCCAGATGGGGGAGACCCAGTACTTC. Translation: CSVEGAQMGETQYF.

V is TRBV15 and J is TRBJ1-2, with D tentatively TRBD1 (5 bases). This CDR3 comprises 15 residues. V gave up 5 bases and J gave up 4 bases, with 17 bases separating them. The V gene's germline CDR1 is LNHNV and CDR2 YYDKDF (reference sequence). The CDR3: CATSSGTPRGYGYTF. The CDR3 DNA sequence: TGTGCCACCAGCTCAGGGACTCCTCGAGGCTATGGCTACACCTTC.